The entry below gives a single T cell receptor beta chain sequence along with its context. Only one count was recorded for this clone. Its binding antigen is unknown. No per-base quality is available; no much larger clone lies one base away. This sample is part of a study of shared clonotypes between healthy human individuals (TCRdb year 2020). About the study as a whole: Two women and a few men aged 18 to 49 years were included in the cohort. For each donor, three plates each were used for CD4 naive and CD4 memory, two plates were used for CD8 naive, and one plate was used for CD8 memory. To estimate repertoire size and how much clonotypes are shared between individuals, the study performed deep sequencing of blood TCR repertoires from about five healthy adults. Libraries were prepared and TCR repertoires were sequenced by different laboratories using diverse techniques, in order to increase sequencing depth and limit assay-specific biases. Between about 0.85 and 8.9 billion PBMCs per donor were obtained by leukapheresis. Study-wide findings and limitations: Across several donors, roughly 5% of naive CD4, roughly 3.4% of naive CD8, about 2.3% of memory CD4, and about 0.44% of memory CD8 clonotypes were shared. Sampling was restricted to blood, and TCR repertoires in tissue are likely to differ from TCR repertoires in blood. The small number of donors limited the genetic and exposure-history diversity represented. Based on pairwise subsampling, the degree of clonotype sharing among donors was expected to be affected by sequencing depth. Compared with non-shared clonotypes, the clonotypes found in all four sorted-subset donors had higher generation probabilities. Larger estimated clonotype richness was generally found for naive subsets than for memory subsets. Even with the large sequencing depth, rarefaction of the sorted-subset datasets indicated that sequencing was incomplete.

TCR CDR3 regions were amplified from genomic DNA by multiplex PCR using the deep immunoSEQ assay. For each cell subset, the extracted genomic DNA was distributed evenly across all wells of several immunoSEQ 96-well plates, and each plate served as one replicate. For sorted subsets, each replicate PCR was loaded with roughly 0.2 ug genomic DNA, equivalent to 30,000 to 35,000 T cell genomes. Purified libraries were measured with a Qubit 3.0 fluorometer, size-checked on a Bioanalyzer 2100, and measured again with the KAPA Library Quantification kit. Every immunoSEQ 96-well plate was sequenced on a dedicated single-read 150-cycle Illumina NextSeq 550 flow cell. In the source study's methods: Because only junctional sequences without quality scores were contained in the immunoSEQ output, filtering matching that applied to full-length reads could not be performed. To assign V/J genes and CDR3, sequences were annotated using PyIR, a Python wrapper for IgBLAST v1.9, with IMGT germline references. Reads were filtered out if the reads had weak V/J assignments (E-value above 1e-6), no CDR3, stop codons, out-of-frame junctions, or ambiguous translated residues. V3J clonotypes were defined as sequences sharing an identical inferred V gene, J gene, and CDR3 amino acid sequence. Percentage overlap between repertoires was calculated by dividing the number of shared unique clonotypes by the size of the smaller repertoire. Richness of each repertoire was evaluated using RTK rarefaction, the Chao1 estimator, and Recon v2.1 estimates of unobserved clonotypes. For all TCRbeta clonotypes obtained by the gDNA method from several donors, generation probabilities were computed with OLGA. TCRdb took this table from immuneACCESS and kept in-frame rearrangements with V and J called. Such tables lack part of the clones; where checked against another copy, unresolved V genes explain under half of the gap, and the rest is unexplained. V, J and clone size derive from that table, while D and trimming were established from the DNA sequence. The sample contains about 990,000 clones, around 78% of them found a single time. 0.61% of the sample comes from the top ten.

Healthy HIV-negative adults with no recently reported acute infections or vaccinations were included as donors. Every donor was a Caucasian adult living in Nashville, Tennessee, USA. CD4+ T cells were enriched by magnetic negative selection, after which naive cells were positively selected on CD45RA and the negative fraction was taken as the memory subset. Blood was obtained by leukapheresis, after which PBMCs were separated by Ficoll-Histopaque density gradient centrifugation and cryopreserved in liquid nitrogen vapor phase. Analytical flow cytometry was used to check the purity and quantity of every magnetically sorted T cell population. From each sorted fraction, genomic DNA was isolated and quantified by UV absorbance on a Nanodrop 2000c. Looking up the germline V gene yields CDR1 MDHEN and CDR2 SYDVKM. From the cysteine through the phenylalanine, the CDR3 covers 17 amino acids. Of the read, only the CDR3 DNA is kept; its 51 bases are in frame from base 1. The germline V end is reduced by 7 bases and the J end by 5 bases; junction bases left unmatched: 13.

Sequencing was done on a sample of memory CD4+ T cells from PBMCs. The sample's cell subset or site, from its label and the paper: CD45RA-negative fraction. The chain is encoded by TRBV28 joined to TRBJ2-2, with 10 central nucleotides matching TRBD1. This TCR came from a man aged 18 to 29 in good health. Some clones in this sample may be carry-over from other donors' samples. The DNA reads as follows: TGTGCCAGCAACCAAATTCCGGGACAGGGGACGACCGGGGAGCTGTTTTTT. Protein translation: CASNQIPGQGTTGELFF.